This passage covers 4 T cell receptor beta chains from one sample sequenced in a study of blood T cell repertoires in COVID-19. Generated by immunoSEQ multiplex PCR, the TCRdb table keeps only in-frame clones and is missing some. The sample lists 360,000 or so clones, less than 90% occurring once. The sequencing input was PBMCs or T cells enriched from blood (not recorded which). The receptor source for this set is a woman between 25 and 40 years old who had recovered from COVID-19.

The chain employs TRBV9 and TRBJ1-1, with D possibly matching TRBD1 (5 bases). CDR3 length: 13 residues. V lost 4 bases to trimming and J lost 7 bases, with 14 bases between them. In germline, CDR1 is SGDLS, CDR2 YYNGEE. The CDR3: CASSPREDNEAFF. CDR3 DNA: TGTGCCAGCAGCCCCCGCGAGGACAATGAAGCTTTCTTT.

DNA of the CDR3: TGTGCCAGCAGCTCCCGACAGATCTCTGGAAACACCATATATTTT. Protein product: CASSSRQISGNTIYF. The chain is built from TRBV11-2 and TRBJ1-3; perhaps TRBD1 as D (5 bases). The germline gives CDR1 SGHAT, CDR2 FQNNGV. There are 15 residues in the CDR3. The V and J ends lost 4 bases and 0 bases respectively, with 10 bases between them.

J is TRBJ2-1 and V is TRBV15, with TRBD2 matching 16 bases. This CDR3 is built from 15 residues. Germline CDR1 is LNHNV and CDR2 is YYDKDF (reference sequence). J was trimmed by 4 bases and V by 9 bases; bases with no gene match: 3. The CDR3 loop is CATGTSGREYNEQFF. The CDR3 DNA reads TGTGCCACGGGGACTAGCGGGAGGGAATACAATGAGCAGTTCTTC.

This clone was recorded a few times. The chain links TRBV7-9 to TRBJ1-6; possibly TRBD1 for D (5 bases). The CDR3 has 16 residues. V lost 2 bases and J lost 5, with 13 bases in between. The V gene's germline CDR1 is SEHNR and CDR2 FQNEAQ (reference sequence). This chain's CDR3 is CASSLWGGGDNSPLHF. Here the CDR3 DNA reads TGTGCCAGCAGCTTATGGGGTGGGGGGGATAATTCACCCCTCCACTTT.